This section outlines one T cell receptor (beta chain) sequence together with its context. Antigen specificity is unknown. This sample is drawn from a study of T cell repertoires in cytomegalovirus infection. On the study more broadly: Both a matching HLA type and CMV infection were indicated by public TCR beta signatures.

TCRdb re-analysed the reads in MiXCR, keeping a single row per CDR3 protein. The sample contains roughly 800,000 distinct CDR3 sequences, approximately 32% of which appear only once. Germline values: CDR1 ENHRY, CDR2 SYGVKD. The CDR3 runs to 13 residues. V lost 9 bases and J lost 5; bases outside the gene matches: 8. The TCR originated in a human donor in good health (CMV status not recorded). Some clones in this sample may be carry-over from other donors' samples. The sequencing here drew on cultured CD8+ T cells from PBMCs, taken from culture after CMV antigen stimulation. The chain employs TRBV10-3 and TRBJ1-1; 8 bases align to TRBD1. CDR3 sequence: CAITGGAETEAFF. Here the CDR3 DNA reads TGTGCCATAACAGGGGGGGCTGAAACTGAAGCTTTCTTT.